Following are 15 T cell receptor beta chains from one sample sequenced in a study of T cells in Graves' hyperthyroidism and ophthalmopathy. TCR beta CDR3 sequences were amplified from RNA transcripts. The TCR CDR3 was amplified in a first-round RT-PCR using the HTBI primer set. TCRdb fed the multiplex PCR reads into MiXCR, producing one record per CDR3 protein. The sample yields under 350,000 distinct CDR3 sequences, under 25% seen once. Sequences were obtained from blood. These receptors all stem from a woman in her forties or fifties with Graves' hyperthyroidism.

This chain links TRBV19 with TRBJ2-5, with D unresolved. Trimming left V 1 base short and J 6 bases short, with 12 bases between. This CDR3 is 14 amino acids long. The germline V gene has CDR1 LNHDA and CDR2 SQIVND (reference sequence). The CDR3 DNA is TGTGCCAGTAGTATAGGAGCAGTAGAAAAGACCCAGTACTTC. Encoded protein: CASSIGAVEKTQYF.

With respect to this clonotype: A single base separates this from a much larger clone, so it may be a read error. V usage is TRBV7-2 and J usage is TRBJ2-7; the match to TRBD2 covers 10 bases. The ends lost 4 bases at V and 0 bases at J; junction bases unmatched: 3. In germline, CDR1 is SGHTA, CDR2 FQGNSA. The CDR3 runs to 15 residues. In DNA, the CDR3 is TGTGCCAGCAGCTCTAGCGGGAGCAACTCCTACGAGCAGTACTTC. It codes for CASSSSGSNSYEQYF.

The V and J genes are TRBV6-2 or TRBV6-3 and TRBJ2-1, with 9 bases lining up with TRBD2. From germline, CDR1 is MNHEY and CDR2 SVGEGT. J was trimmed by 8 bases and V by 0 bases; bases with no gene match: 17. The CDR3 has 19 amino acids. CDR3 DNA: TGTGCCAGCAGTTACTCTGCGGGAGGGCCCCGGGGTGTGCGGGATGAGCAGTTCTTC. It is translated as CASSYSAGGPRGVRDEQFF.

This clonotype was observed many times. The J gene is TRBJ2-5, the V gene TRBV7-9; D not resolved. This CDR3 is 12 amino acids long. Trimming removed 8 bases from V and 5 bases from J, with 12 bases in between. Germline V CDR1 and CDR2: SEHNR, FQNEAQ (reference sequence). CDR3 coding DNA: TGTGCCAGCGGCCAGGTGGGGGAGACCCAGTACTTC. Its protein is CASGQVGETQYF. Filled out from reference TRBV7-9 and TRBJ2-5, the complete variable domain reads DTGVSQNPRHKITKRGQNVTFRCDPISEHNRLYWYRQTLGQGPEFLTYFQNEAQLEKSRLLSDRFSAERPKGSFSTLEIQRTEQGDSAMYLCASGQVGETQYFGPGTRLLVL.

The V and J genes are TRBV2 and TRBJ2-7; 8 bases line up with TRBD1. Trimming cost V 2 bases and J 7 bases; bases outside gene matches: 4. The CDR3 has 13 residues. Germline V gene data show CDR1 as SNHLY and CDR2 as FYNNEI. The chain's CDR3 is CASSERQGWEQYF. CDR3 in DNA: TGTGCCAGCAGTGAAAGACAGGGGTGGGAGCAGTACTTC. Full variable domain (rest looked up from reference TRBV2 and TRBJ2-7): EPEVTQTPSHQVTQMGQEVILRCVPISNHLYFYWYRQILGQKVEFLVSFYNNEISEKSEIFDDQFSVERPDGSNFTLKIRSTKLEDSAMYFCASSERQGWEQYFGPGTRLTVT.

This clonotype was observed at least ten times. This sequence joins TRBV28 and TRBJ1-1; the match to TRBD1 covers 7 bases. V lost 5 bases and J lost 4; bases outside the gene matches: 10. Germline V gives CDR1 MDHEN, CDR2 SYDVKM. The CDR3 runs 15 residues. This CDR3 is CASSQKQGLGTEAFF. The CDR3 DNA reads TGTGCCAGCAGTCAAAAACAGGGGCTCGGCACTGAAGCTTTCTTT.

In its sample, this clonotype was seen a few times. This sequence joins TRBV7-9 and TRBJ1-1; D is unresolved. V lost 3 bases, J lost 1 base, and 9 bases lay in between. The CDR3 consists of 14 residues. In germline, CDR1 is SEHNR, CDR2 FQNEAQ (reference sequence). The DNA for the CDR3 is TGTGCCAGCAGCTTGGGCAGTTGGAACACTGAAGCTTTCTTT. This translates into CASSLGSWNTEAFF.

This chain joins TRBV7-9 and TRBJ1-2; D is undetermined. V dropped 7 bases and J dropped 5 bases, with 17 bases sitting between them. The germline gives CDR1 SEHNR, CDR2 FQNEAQ (reference sequence). This CDR3 spans 14 amino acids. CDR3 in amino acids: CASTPTWTVYGYTF. The CDR3, as DNA: TGTGCCAGCACACCGACCTGGACGGTATATGGCTACACCTTC.

This clonotype was seen a handful of times. The chain recombines TRBV5-6 with TRBJ2-2; D tentatively fits TRBD1 or TRBD2 (5 bases each). CDR1 and CDR2 (germline): SGHDT, YYEEEE. The CDR3 sequence is 14 residues long. Trimming pared 3 bases from V and 5 bases from J, leaving 11 bases between. The CDR3 here is CASSWGPLTGELFF. For the CDR3, the DNA is TGTGCCAGCAGCTGGGGACCCTTAACCGGGGAGCTGTTTTTT.

For this clonotype: It is unclear where the CDR3 begins or ends on the DNA, so no DNA is shown, and the CDR3 is as TCRdb lists it. The V and J genes are TRBV10-3 and TRBJ2-7. The germline CDR1 and CDR2 sequences are ENHRY and SYGVKD. The CDR3 length is 12 residues, termini included. CDR3: CAISTSGNEQYF.

The J gene is TRBJ1-4, the V gene TRBV5-1, with D uncertain. From germline, CDR1 is SGHRS and CDR2 YFSETQ. The V and J ends lost 0 bases and 5 bases respectively, with 11 bases between them. The CDR3 has 15 amino acids. CDR3 nucleotide sequence: TGCGCCAGCAGCTTGGGCTTGCAGACAAATGAAAAACTGTTTTTT. Residues: CASSLGLQTNEKLFF.

This clonotype was detected a few times. The gene calls are TRBV29-1 and TRBJ2-5; 9 nucleotides match TRBD1. Germline V gene lookup returns CDR1 SQVTM and CDR2 ANQGSEA. The trim removed 4 bases at V and 5 bases at J, leaving 14 bases unmatched. The CDR3 totals 16 residues. CDR3 in DNA: TGCAGCGTTGTTGGGGACAGGGCCATGTTGTGGGAGACCCAGTACTTC. Translating it yields CSVVGDRAMLWETQYF.

The V gene is TRBV10-3, the J gene TRBJ2-7, with 10 bases matching TRBD1. The CDR3 consists of 14 residues. V was pared by 5 bases and J by 3 bases, with 4 bases of the junction left unmatched. Germline V gives CDR1 ENHRY, CDR2 SYGVKD. CDR3 coding DNA: TGTGCCATCAGTTCCGACAGGGGGCGCTACGAGCAGTACTTC. It codes for CAISSDRGRYEQYF.

In its sample, this clonotype was seen many times. This chain joins TRBV28 and TRBJ2-1; 9 nucleotides line up with TRBD2. The CDR3 runs to 17 residues. J was trimmed by 2 bases and V by 5 bases; bases with no gene match: 10. Looked up from germline, CDR1 is MDHEN and CDR2 is SYDVKM. CDR3 residues: CASSPYSGSGTYNEQFF. For the CDR3, the DNA is TGTGCCAGCAGTCCCTATAGCGGGAGTGGCACCTACAATGAGCAGTTCTTC.

There are a few counts of this clonotype. The rearrangement links TRBV7-3 to TRBJ2-3, with TRBD2 as a possible D gene (6 bases). The CDR3 has 14 residues. V was shortened by 3 bases and J by 2 bases, with 9 bases between the two germline ends. Germline lookup yields CDR1 SGHTA and CDR2 FQGTGA. The CDR3 region has the DNA TGTGCCAGCAGCTTCCGGACTAACACAGATACGCAGTATTTT. This codes for CASSFRTNTDTQYF.